This record looks at one TCR beta chain sequence and its context. CDR1 and CDR2 from the germline V gene are SGHDT and YYEEEE. This CDR3 has 16 amino acids. The V and J ends lost 1 base and 0 bases respectively, with 13 bases between them. The data derive from a study of T cell changes during pregnancy in multiple sclerosis. Here immunoSEQ multiplex PCR was the method, and the copy in TCRdb shows in-frame clones only, minus some. The sample includes 75,000 to 80,000 clones, 93% of them seen just once. The clonotype was recovered from a female donor in good health, enrolled as a control in a pregnancy study. V gene TRBV5-6 combines with J gene TRBJ1-1, with a tentative D call TRBD1 (6 bases). The starting material was peripheral blood, obtained in the second trimester of pregnancy. The CDR3: CASSLWGPGLNTEAFF. The CDR3 nucleotides are TGTGCCAGCAGCTTGTGGGGGCCGGGCTTGAACACTGAAGCTTTCTTT.